Presented here are 15 T cell receptor beta chains from one specimen sequenced in a study of Graves' ophthalmopathy and Graves' hyperthyroidism. TCR beta CDR3 amplification used RNA transcripts. In the first round, RT-PCR was carried out with HTBI primers, and a multiplex PCR formed the second round. TCRdb fed the multiplex PCR reads into MiXCR, producing one record per CDR3 protein. Altogether about 740,000 distinct CDR3 sequences are present, 35% to 50% being singletons, with the ten largest covering about 40%. Input material: peripheral blood. The receptor set was obtained from an adult man with Graves' ophthalmopathy.

This clonotype occurred a few times. The chain is built from TRBV6-5 and TRBJ1-2; D is ambiguous. The CDR3 runs to 12 residues. CDR1 is MNHEY, CDR2 SVGAGI, per germline. With 2 bases removed from V and 2 bases from J, the gap between germline ends came to 3 bases. CDR3 nucleotide sequence: TGTGCCAGCAGTTACAACAACTATGGCTACACCTTC. Protein product: CASSYNNYGYTF.

The CDR3 loop reads CASSSTGDNYEQYF. CDR3 nucleotides: TGTGCCAGCAGCTCGACAGGGGATAACTACGAGCAGTACTTC. The rearrangement uses TRBV7-9 and TRBJ2-7, with TRBD1 identical over 8 bases. V trimming: 4 bases; J trimming: 3 bases; junction bases outside the gene matches: 5. This CDR3 region has 14 residues. CDR1 and CDR2 (germline): SEHNR, FQNEAQ (reference sequence).

This clonotype showed up just a few times. This rearrangement joins TRBV19 to TRBJ1-5; 8 bases line up with TRBD1. Germline V lookup: CDR1 LNHDA, CDR2 SQIVND (reference sequence). The trim removed 3 bases at V and 7 bases at J, leaving 11 bases unmatched. The CDR3 sequence is 16 residues long. The CDR3 DNA is TGTGCCAGTAGTATGCAGGACAGGGTTCAGGGCCAGCCCCAGCATTTT. Its protein is CASSMQDRVQGQPQHF. The variable domain in full, completed from reference TRBV19 and TRBJ1-5, reads DGGITQSPKYLFRKEGQNVTLSCEQNLNHDAMYWYRQDPGQGLRLIYYSQIVNDFQKGDIAEGYSVSREKKESFPLTVTSAQKNPTAFYLCASSMQDRVQGQPQHFGDGTRLSIL.

This clonotype was counted only a few times. The chain uses TRBV7-9 and TRBJ1-2, with D possibly being TRBD1 (5 bases). CDR1 SEHNR and CDR2 FQNEAQ come from the germline V gene (reference sequence). With 5 bases removed from V and 6 bases from J, the gap between germline ends came to 19 bases. This CDR3 is 15 amino acids long. CDR3 sequence reads: CASSQDPRGGDGYTF. DNA for the CDR3: TGTGCCAGCAGCCAAGATCCGAGGGGAGGCGATGGCTACACCTTC.

DNA of the CDR3: TGTGCCAGCAATGGACAGAATGACGGCTACACCTTC. It specifies CASNGQNDGYTF. The rearrangement uses TRBV25-1 and TRBJ1-2, with a weak D call TRBD1 (6 bases). The V gene's germline CDR1 is MGHDK and CDR2 SYGVNS. The CDR3 has 12 amino acids. V was trimmed by 7 bases and J by 8 bases, leaving 14 bases between them.

The V call is TRBV2, the J call TRBJ2-7; D is undetermined. The CDR3 runs 12 residues. Germline V gene lookup returns CDR1 SNHLY and CDR2 FYNNEI. Trimming removed 3 bases at V and 6 bases at J, with 9 bases between. CDR3 sequence (DNA): TGTGCCAGCAGTGACGTCTTACCCGAGCAGTACTTC. It encodes CASSDVLPEQYF.

The sample holds a few counts of this clonotype. For the CDR3, the DNA is TGCAGTGCTGGGACTAGCGACTCCTACGAGCAGTACTTC. As protein: CSAGTSDSYEQYF. The chain combines TRBV20-1 with TRBJ2-7, with 10 bases fitting TRBD2. The ends lost 5 bases at V and 0 bases at J; junction bases unmatched: 1. Germline lookup yields CDR1 DFQATT and CDR2 SNEGSKA (reference sequence). This CDR3 comprises 13 residues.

The CDR3 bases are TGTGCCAGCAGTTTAAGCACAGGGATTAATGAAAAACTGTTTTTT. Translated, it gives CASSLSTGINEKLFF. The V and J genes are TRBV25-1 and TRBJ1-4, with D maybe TRBD1 (6 bases). V lost 5 bases and J lost 4, with 14 bases in between. The germline V gene encodes CDR1 MGHDK and CDR2 SYGVNS. CDR3 length equals 15 residues.

This clonotype has only a few counts. The chain combines TRBV7-9 with TRBJ1-4; TRBD1 agrees at 10 bases. J was trimmed by 1 base and V by 5 bases; bases with no gene match: 4. The germline CDR1 and CDR2 sequences are SEHNR and FQNEAQ (reference sequence). The CDR3 length is 16 residues. The CDR3 loop reads CASSLDRGRTNEKLFF. Written as DNA, the CDR3 is TGTGCCAGCAGCCTTGACAGGGGGCGAACTAATGAAAAACTGTTTTTT.

This clonotype showed up many times. The chain joins TRBV19 to TRBJ1-1, with 7 bases aligning to TRBD1. The V gene's germline CDR1 is LNHDA and CDR2 SQIVND (reference sequence). The CDR3 sequence is 13 residues long. Trimming at V came to 2 bases and at J to 9 bases, leaving 6 bases not matched to a gene. The CDR3 spells CASSITGQEKAFF. The CDR3 DNA is TGTGCCAGTAGTATAACCGGACAGGAAAAAGCTTTCTTT. The full variable domain, its missing parts supplied by reference TRBV19 and TRBJ1-1, is DGGITQSPKYLFRKEGQNVTLSCEQNLNHDAMYWYRQDPGQGLRLIYYSQIVNDFQKGDIAEGYSVSREKKESFPLTVTSAQKNPTAFYLCASSITGQEKAFFGQGTRLTVV.

The chain joins TRBV7-9 to TRBJ2-2; TRBD1 aligns across 7 bases. The CDR3 loop spans 15 amino acids. The germline V gene has CDR1 SEHNR and CDR2 FQNEAQ (reference sequence). The J segment lost 3 bases and the V segment lost 5 bases, leaving 6 bases of the junction unmatched. Here the CDR3 DNA reads TGTGCCAGCAGCGTTGGACAGGTCTACACCGGGGAGCTGTTTTTT. It codes for CASSVGQVYTGELFF.

As regards this clonotype: With a much larger clone just one base away, this may be a read error. Likely a read error: the CDR3 ends without its conserved phenylalanine or tryptophan. The rearrangement joins TRBV7-9 to TRBJ1-1; TRBD1 might be the D (5 bases). Germline CDR1 SEHNR, CDR2 FQNEAQ (reference sequence). V lost 6 bases to trimming and J lost 6 bases, with 14 bases between them. The CDR3 loop spans 13 amino acids. CDR3 region: CASRQEGTPEAFL. DNA of the CDR3: TGTGCCAGCAGACAAGAAGGGACCCCTGAAGCTTTCCTT.

The rearrangement links TRBV19 to TRBJ1-5; D is undetermined. The germline CDR1 and CDR2 sequences are LNHDA and SQIVND (reference sequence). The CDR3 runs 14 residues. The ends were cut back, 6 bases at V and 3 bases at J, with 12 bases in the middle. CDR3 nucleotides: TGTGCCAGTAGACCCGCCGACAACAATCAGCCCCAGCATTTT. This gives the protein CASRPADNNQPQHF. The full variable domain, completed using reference TRBV19 and TRBJ1-5, is DGGITQSPKYLFRKEGQNVTLSCEQNLNHDAMYWYRQDPGQGLRLIYYSQIVNDFQKGDIAEGYSVSREKKESFPLTVTSAQKNPTAFYLCASRPADNNQPQHFGDGTRLSIL.

Turning to this clonotype: This may stem from a read error, because a much larger clone lies one nucleotide away. The chain links TRBV7-8 to TRBJ1-5; D perhaps matches TRBD1 (5 bases). CDR1 is SGHVS, CDR2 FQNEAQ, per germline. With 5 bases removed from V and 15 bases from J, the gap between germline ends came to 14 bases. The CDR3 length is 11 residues. The CDR3 nucleotides are TGTGCCAGCAGCGACGGGCAGGGATGGCATTTT. Amino acid sequence: CASSDGQGWHF.

This clonotype was seen a handful of times. V and J are TRBV6-2 or TRBV6-3 and TRBJ2-5; 7 bases fit TRBD2. Germline-derived CDR1 and CDR2 are MNHEY and SVGEGT. The CDR3 sequence is 16 residues long. Unmatched junction bases numbered 13, after V lost 6 bases and J lost 3 bases. The CDR3 spells CASSPHSGGTKETQYF. The DNA of the CDR3 is TGTGCCAGCAGCCCACACTCGGGAGGAACCAAAGAGACCCAGTACTTC.